These 7 T cell receptor beta chains originate from one sample sequenced in a study of blood T cell repertoires in COVID-19. Profiled with immunoSEQ multiplex PCR; TCRdb holds only in-frame clones, not every one. The sample lists fewer than 450,000 clones; approximately 89% were seen once. The specimen was peripheral blood. The receptors derive from a woman between 18 and 29 years old who had recovered from COVID-19.

The gene calls are TRBV5-3 and TRBJ2-7; 9 positions agree with TRBD1. TRBV5-3 is treated as an ORF (open reading frame) with a function not yet certain. V dropped 2 bases and J dropped 6; count of bases not matched to a gene: 6. The CDR3 runs to 14 residues. For the CDR3, the DNA is TGTGCCAGAAGCTTCCGGGACAGGGAAGGCGAGCAGTACGTC. It specifies CARSFRDREGEQYV.

The chain has TRBV6-5 and TRBJ2-1; 8 bases are shared with TRBD1. Germline V gene sequence: CDR1 MNHEY, CDR2 SVGAGI. V shed 6 bases, J shed 9 bases, and the junction held 4 bases outside the gene matches. CDR3 size: 12 residues. The CDR3 spells CASRDRVGEQFF. CDR3 coding DNA: TGTGCCAGCAGGGACAGGGTGGGTGAGCAGTTCTTC.

This clone was found many times. The chain recombines TRBV5-6 with TRBJ1-4; 9 bases are shared with TRBD1. J gave up 6 bases and V 3 bases, and 9 bases lay outside the gene matches. Germline CDR1 is SGHDT and CDR2 is YYEEEE. The CDR3 contains 16 residues. The CDR3 sequence: CASSSTYRGLYEKLFF. DNA of the CDR3: TGTGCCAGCAGCTCAACATACAGGGGGCTGTATGAAAAACTGTTTTTT.

This clone was found a few times. The V call is TRBV12-3 or TRBV12-4, the J call TRBJ1-2; weak D call: TRBD1 (6 bases). The ends were cut back, 5 bases at V and 8 bases at J, with 15 bases in the middle. The CDR3 length is 13 residues. CDR3 loop: CASSPVGGLGYTF. As DNA, the CDR3 is TGTGCCAGCAGTCCGGTCGGGGGGCTCGGCTACACCTTC.

This clone has a handful of counts. The chain links TRBV14 to TRBJ1-3; D remains unclear. Germline assignment: CDR1 SGHDN and CDR2 FVKESK. V lost 4 bases, J lost 0 bases, and 16 bases lay in between. The CDR3 is 17 amino acids. This CDR3 reads CASSPFTPPNSGNTIYF. CDR3 nucleotide sequence: TGTGCCAGCAGCCCTTTTACTCCCCCAAACTCTGGAAACACCATATATTTT.

The chain is built from TRBV5-1 and TRBJ2-3; D unresolved. Germline lookup yields CDR1 SGHRS and CDR2 YFSETQ. The CDR3 consists of 12 residues. The CDR3 loop reads CAASEGTDTQYF. CDR3 nucleotide sequence: TGCGCAGCATCCGAGGGCACAGATACGCAGTATTTT.

A remark on this clone: The same CDR3 also results from other DNA sequences found in this sample. The CDR3 protein is CAGRGLAGGTGPYEQYV. The CDR3 region has the DNA TGCGCCGGACGGGGGCTAGCGGGAGGCACGGGACCCTACGAGCAGTACGTC. The V and J genes are TRBV10-1 and TRBJ2-7, with 11 bases fitting TRBD2. In germline, CDR1 is WNHNN, CDR2 SYGVQD (reference sequence). This CDR3 is 17 amino acids long. The V gene end was trimmed by 11 bases and the J gene end by 2 bases; junction bases not matched to a gene: 17.